This entry is about one T cell receptor beta chain. The antigen remains undetermined. The data derive from a study of early T cells in non-severe SARS-CoV-2 infection. In the study overall: It was bulk RNA from unsorted whole blood that was sequenced, and the chains were unpaired.

Points from the study as a whole: Matching results from VDJdb favored anti-spike CD8 responses, leaving private and CD4 specificities undetected.

Germline V gene lookup returns CDR1 SQVTM and CDR2 ANQGSEA. This CDR3 region has 11 residues. V lost 0 bases and J 9 bases, leaving 6 bases between the germline ends. Attached unique molecular identifiers marked individual cDNA molecules. TCRdb analysed the 5' RACE reads with MiXCR anew, one entry per CDR3 protein. The sample has roughly 110,000 distinct CDR3 sequences, 11% seen once. Sequencing was carried out using whole blood. The receptor was derived from an adult who was a healthcare worker with PCR-confirmed SARS-CoV-2 infection or an uninfected control (not recorded which). The rearrangement uses TRBV29-1 and TRBJ2-1; D gene uncertain. The DNA for the CDR3 is TGCAGCGTTGAAGAAGTGGGTGAGCAGTTCTTC. The encoded protein is CSVEEVGEQFF.